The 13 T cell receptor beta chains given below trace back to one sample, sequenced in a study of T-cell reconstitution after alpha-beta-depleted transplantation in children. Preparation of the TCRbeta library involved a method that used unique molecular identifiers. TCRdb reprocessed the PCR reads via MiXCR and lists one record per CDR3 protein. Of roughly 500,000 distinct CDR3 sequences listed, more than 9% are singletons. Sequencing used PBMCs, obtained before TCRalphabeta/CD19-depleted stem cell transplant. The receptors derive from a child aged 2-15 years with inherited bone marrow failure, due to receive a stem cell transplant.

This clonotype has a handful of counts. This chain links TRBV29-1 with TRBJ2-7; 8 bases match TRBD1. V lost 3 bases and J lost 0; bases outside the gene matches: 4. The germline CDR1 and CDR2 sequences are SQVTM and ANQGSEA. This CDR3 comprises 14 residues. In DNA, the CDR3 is TGCAGCGTTGACAAGACAGGGGACTCCTACGAGCAGTACTTC. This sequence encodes CSVDKTGDSYEQYF.

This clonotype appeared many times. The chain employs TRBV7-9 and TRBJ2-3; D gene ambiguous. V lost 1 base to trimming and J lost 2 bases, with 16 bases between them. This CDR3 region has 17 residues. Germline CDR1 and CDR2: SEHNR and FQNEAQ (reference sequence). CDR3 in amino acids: CASSLGAGRSSTDTQYF. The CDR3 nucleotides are TGTGCCAGCAGCTTAGGTGCCGGGCGCAGCTCCACAGATACGCAGTATTTT.

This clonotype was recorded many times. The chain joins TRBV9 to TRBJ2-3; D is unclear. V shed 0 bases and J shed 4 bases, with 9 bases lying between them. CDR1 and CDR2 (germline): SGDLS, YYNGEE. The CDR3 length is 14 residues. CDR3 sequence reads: CASSVDTAADTQYF. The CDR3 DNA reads TGTGCCAGCAGCGTAGACACCGCGGCAGATACGCAGTATTTT.

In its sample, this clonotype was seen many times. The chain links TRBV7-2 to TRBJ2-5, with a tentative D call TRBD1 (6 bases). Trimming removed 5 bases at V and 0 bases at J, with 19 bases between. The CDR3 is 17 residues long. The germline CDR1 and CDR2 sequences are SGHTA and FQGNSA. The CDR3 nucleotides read TGTGCCAGCAGCCACCGGGGAAGGGGGTTGTACCAAGAGACCCAGTACTTC. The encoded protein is CASSHRGRGLYQETQYF.

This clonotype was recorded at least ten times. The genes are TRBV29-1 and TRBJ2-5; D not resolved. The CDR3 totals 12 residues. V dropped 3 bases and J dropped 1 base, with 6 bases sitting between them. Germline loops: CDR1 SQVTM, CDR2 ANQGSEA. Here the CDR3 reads CSVDPAQETQYF. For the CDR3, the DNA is TGCAGCGTTGACCCTGCCCAAGAGACCCAGTACTTC.

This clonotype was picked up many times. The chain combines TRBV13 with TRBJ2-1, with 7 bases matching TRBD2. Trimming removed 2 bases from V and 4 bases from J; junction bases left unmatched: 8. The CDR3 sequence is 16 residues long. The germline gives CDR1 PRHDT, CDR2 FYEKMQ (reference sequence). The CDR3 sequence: CASSLIGGRSYNEQFF. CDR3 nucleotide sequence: TGTGCCAGCAGCTTAATAGGCGGGAGATCGTACAATGAGCAGTTCTTC.

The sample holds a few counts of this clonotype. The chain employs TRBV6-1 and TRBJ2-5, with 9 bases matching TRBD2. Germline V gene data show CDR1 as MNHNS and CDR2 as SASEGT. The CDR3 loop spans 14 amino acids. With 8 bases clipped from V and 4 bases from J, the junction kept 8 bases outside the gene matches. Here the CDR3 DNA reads TGTGCCAGCGGTCTAGCGGGATCGGGAGAGACCCAGTACTTC. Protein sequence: CASGLAGSGETQYF.

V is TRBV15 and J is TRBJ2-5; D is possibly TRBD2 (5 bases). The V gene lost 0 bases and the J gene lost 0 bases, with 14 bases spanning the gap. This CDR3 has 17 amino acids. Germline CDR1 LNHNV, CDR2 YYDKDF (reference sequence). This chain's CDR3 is CATSRDRGQLYQETQYF. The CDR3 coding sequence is TGTGCCACCAGCAGAGATCGAGGGCAGCTCTACCAAGAGACCCAGTACTTC.

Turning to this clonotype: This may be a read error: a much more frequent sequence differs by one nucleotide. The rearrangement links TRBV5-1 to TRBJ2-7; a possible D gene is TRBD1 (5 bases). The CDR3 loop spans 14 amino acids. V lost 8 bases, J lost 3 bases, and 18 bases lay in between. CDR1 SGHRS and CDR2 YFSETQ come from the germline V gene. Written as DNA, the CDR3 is TGCGCCAGGAGCCAGGACACCGGAGACTACGAGCAGTACTTC. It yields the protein CARSQDTGDYEQYF.

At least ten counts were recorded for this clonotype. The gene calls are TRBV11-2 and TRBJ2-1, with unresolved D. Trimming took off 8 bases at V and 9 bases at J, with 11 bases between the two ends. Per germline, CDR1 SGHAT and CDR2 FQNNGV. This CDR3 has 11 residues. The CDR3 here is CASAPFSEQFF. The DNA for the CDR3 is TGTGCCAGCGCTCCCTTTAGTGAGCAGTTCTTC.

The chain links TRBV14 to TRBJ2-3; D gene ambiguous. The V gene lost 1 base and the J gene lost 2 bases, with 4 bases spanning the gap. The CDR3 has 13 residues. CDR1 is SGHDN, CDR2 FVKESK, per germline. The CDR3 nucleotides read TGTGCCAGCAGCCAAGGATACACAGATACGCAGTATTTT. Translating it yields CASSQGYTDTQYF.

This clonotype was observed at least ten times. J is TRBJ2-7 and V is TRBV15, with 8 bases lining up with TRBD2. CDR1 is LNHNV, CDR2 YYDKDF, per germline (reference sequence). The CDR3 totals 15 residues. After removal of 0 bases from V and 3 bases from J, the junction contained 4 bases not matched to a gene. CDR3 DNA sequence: TGTGCCACCAGCAGAGATGAGGCGGGAGGCTACGAGCAGTACTTC. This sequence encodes CATSRDEAGGYEQYF.

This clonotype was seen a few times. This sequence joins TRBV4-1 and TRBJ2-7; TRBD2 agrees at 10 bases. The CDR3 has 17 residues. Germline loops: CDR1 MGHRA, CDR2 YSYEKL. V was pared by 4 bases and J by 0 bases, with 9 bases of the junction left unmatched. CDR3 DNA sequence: TGCGCCAGCAGCCGCACAAGAGCGGGAGGGTCCTCCTACGAGCAGTACTTC. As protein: CASSRTRAGGSSYEQYF.